The 6 T cell receptor beta chains in this list originate from one sample, sequenced in a study of blood T cell repertoires in COVID-19. Method: immunoSEQ multiplex PCR; TCRdb's copy keeps in-frame clones and lacks some. Of 150,000 to 200,000 clones listed, over 80% were seen once; the top ten hold under 4%. The sequenced sample was PBMCs or T cells enriched from blood (not recorded which). The receptors here all came from a woman aged 25 to 39 who had been exposed to COVID-19.

This rearrangement joins TRBV5-1 to TRBJ1-4; TRBD1 is a possible D gene (6 bases). The germline gives CDR1 SGHRS, CDR2 YFSETQ. CDR3 length: 15 residues. Between the trimmed V and J ends, which lost 2 bases and 3 bases, there was a span of 11 bases. The CDR3 loop reads CASSLLQGANEKLFF. The CDR3 DNA reads TGCGCCAGCAGCTTACTACAGGGAGCTAATGAAAAACTGTTTTTT. The whole variable domain, filled in from reference TRBV5-1 and TRBJ1-4, reads KAGVTQTPRYLIKTRGQQVTLSCSPISGHRSVSWYQQTPGQGLQFLFEYFSETQRNKGNFPGRFSGRQFSNSRSEMNVSTLELGDSALYLCASSLLQGANEKLFFGSGTQLSVL.

This clone has only one observation. The rearrangement uses TRBV27 and TRBJ1-2; unclear D gene. V lost 2 bases and J 0 bases, leaving 4 bases between the germline ends. Germline CDR1 MNHEY, CDR2 SMNVEV (reference sequence). The CDR3 sequence is 13 residues long. The CDR3 is CASSLNTNYGYTF. The DNA of the CDR3 is TGTGCCAGCAGTTTAAATACTAACTATGGCTACACCTTC.

The rearrangement uses TRBV2 and TRBJ1-1, with 10 bases identical to TRBD1. Looked up from germline, CDR1 is SNHLY and CDR2 is FYNNEI. The length of the CDR3 is 14 residues. J gave up 7 bases and V 3 bases, and 5 bases lay outside the gene matches. The CDR3 DNA is TGTGCCAGCAGTGACTCCCGGACAGGGGGTGAAGCTTTCTTT. Protein: CASSDSRTGGEAFF. The variable domain in full, completed from reference TRBV2 and TRBJ1-1, reads EPEVTQTPSHQVTQMGQEVILRCVPISNHLYFYWYRQILGQKVEFLVSFYNNEISEKSEIFDDQFSVERPDGSNFTLKIRSTKLEDSAMYFCASSDSRTGGEAFFGQGTRLTVV.

This chain uses TRBV3-1 (or the pseudogene TRBV3-2) with TRBJ2-2; 7 positions match TRBD1. CDR3 size: 15 residues. Germline V gene data show CDR1 as LGHDT and CDR2 as YNNKEL (reference sequence). V dropped 5 bases and J dropped 4; count of bases not matched to a gene: 7. CDR3 residues: CASSSRQGGTGELFF. CDR3 bases: TGTGCCAGCAGCAGTCGACAGGGCGGCACCGGGGAGCTGTTTTTT.

This chain uses TRBV7-9 with TRBJ2-5, with a tentative D call TRBD1 (6 bases). Per germline, CDR1 SEHNR and CDR2 FQNEAQ (reference sequence). V dropped 1 base and J dropped 1 base, with 13 bases sitting between them. CDR3 length equals 16 residues. The CDR3 coding sequence is TGTGCCAGCAGCTTAGAAGCAGGGGCGATCCAAGAGACCCAGTACTTC. It encodes CASSLEAGAIQETQYF.

The chain couples TRBV25-1 to TRBJ1-1; D uncertain. Per the germline V gene, CDR1 is MGHDK and CDR2 is SYGVNS. There are 15 residues in the CDR3. Trimming pared 6 bases from V and 0 bases from J, leaving 14 bases between. The CDR3 region is CASREGGRVNTEAFF. CDR3 coding DNA: TGTGCCAGCAGAGAGGGAGGGAGAGTGAACACTGAAGCTTTCTTT. The whole variable domain, remainder taken from reference TRBV25-1 and TRBJ1-1, is EADIYQTPRYLVIGTGKKITLECSQTMGHDKMYWYQQDPGMELHLIHYSYGVNSTEKGDLSSESTVSRIRTEHFPLTLESARPSHTSQYLCASREGGRVNTEAFFGQGTRLTVV.